This T cell receptor (beta chain) was observed in a study of read filtering for tumor transcriptome and immune sequencing. The wider study: The cohort had approximately 16 men and over eleven women aged about 47 to 90, mean around 66 years. Per sample, TCR-region reads ranged about 4 to 11 million by IR-seq, 85 to 1273 by RNA-seq. Revised staging placed eight or nine patients in R-ISS I, over 15 in II, 6 or 7 in III. The study's findings and limits: Approximately 79% of IR-seq clonotypes had a single read, yet these held about 3.5% of reads.

Molecular barcoded adaptors covering alpha/delta and beta/gamma chains were used on around 370 ng RNA. TCRdb re-called the reads with MiXCR, one entry per CDR3 protein. The table records 40,000 to 50,000 distinct CDR3 sequences, approximately 19% of them present only once. Germline V gene lookup returns CDR1 SEHNR and CDR2 FQNEAQ (reference sequence). CDR3 length equals 15 residues. This clonotype came up many times. The antigen remains undetermined. A far larger clone lies a single base away; this is likely a read error. Specimen: a population of CD138-negative cells sorted from bone marrow. This TCR was recovered from a donor over 35 with multiple myeloma. This chain uses TRBV7-9 with TRBJ1-4, with a possible D match to TRBD1 (6 bases). The CDR3 here is CASSSHTARTDTRYF. CDR3 DNA sequence: TGTGCCAGCAGCTCCCACACCGCTAGGACAGATACGCGGTATTTT.